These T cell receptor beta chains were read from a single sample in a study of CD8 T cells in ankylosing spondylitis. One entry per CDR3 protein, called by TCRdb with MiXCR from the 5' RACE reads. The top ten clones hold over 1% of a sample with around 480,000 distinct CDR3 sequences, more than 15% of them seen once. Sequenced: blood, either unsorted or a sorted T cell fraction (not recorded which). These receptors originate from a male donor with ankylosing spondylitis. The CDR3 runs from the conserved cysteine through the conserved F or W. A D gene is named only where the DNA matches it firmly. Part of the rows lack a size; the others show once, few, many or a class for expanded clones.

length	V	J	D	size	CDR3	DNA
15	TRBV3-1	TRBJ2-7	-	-	CASSYSRRERNEQYF	TGTGCCAGCAGTTACAGTAGAAGGGAGCGGAACGAGCAGTACTTC
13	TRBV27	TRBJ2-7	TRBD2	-	CASSSIAGYEQYF	TGTGCCAGCAGTTCAATAGCGGGGTACGAGCAGTACTTC
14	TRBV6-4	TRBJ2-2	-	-	CASSPGQTTGELFF	TGTGCCAGCAGCCCCGGACAGACCACCGGGGAGCTGTTTTTT
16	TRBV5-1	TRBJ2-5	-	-	CASSAAGTKIQETQYF	TGCGCCAGCAGCGCTGCCGGGACCAAAATCCAAGAGACCCAGTACTTC
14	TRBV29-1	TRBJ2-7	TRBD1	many	CSVEDAGGKYEQYF	TGCAGCGTTGAAGATGCAGGGGGCAAGTACGAGCAGTACTTC
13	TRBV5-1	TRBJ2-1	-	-	CASSLGQLNEQFF	TGCGCCAGCAGCTTAGGACAACTCAATGAGCAGTTCTTC
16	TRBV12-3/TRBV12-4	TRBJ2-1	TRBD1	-	CASSSPGTGVSNEQFF	TGTGCCAGCAGTTCACCCGGGACAGGGGTTTCCAATGAGCAGTTCTTC
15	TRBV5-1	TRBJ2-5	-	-	CASSLGLTDKETQYF	TGCGCCAGCAGCTTGGGTTTAACAGACAAAGAGACCCAGTACTTC
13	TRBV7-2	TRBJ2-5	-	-	CASSRGYQEPQYF	TGTGCCAGCAGCAGAGGATACCAAGAGCCCCAGTACTTC
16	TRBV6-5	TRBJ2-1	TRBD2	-	CASSYWGTSGSREQFF	TGTGCCAGCAGTTACTGGGGGACTAGTGGATCGCGAGAGCAGTTCTTC
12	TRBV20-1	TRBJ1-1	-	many	CSARLGGTEAFF	TGCAGTGCTAGGCTAGGGGGCACTGAAGCTTTCTTT
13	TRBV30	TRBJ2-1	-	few	CAWTGPWDNEQFF	TGTGCCTGGACCGGGCCCTGGGACAATGAGCAGTTCTTC
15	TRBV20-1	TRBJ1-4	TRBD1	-	CSAEGGQVRNEKLFF	TGCAGTGCTGAGGGGGGACAGGTTCGAAATGAAAAACTGTTTTTT
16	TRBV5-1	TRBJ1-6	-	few	CASSLVASSYNSPLHF	TGCGCCAGCAGCTTGGTAGCAAGCTCCTATAATTCACCCCTCCACTTT
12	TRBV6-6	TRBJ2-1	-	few	CASSYPPDEQFF	TGTGCCAGCAGTTACCCCCCGGATGAGCAGTTCTTC
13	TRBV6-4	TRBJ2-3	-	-	CASSAATTDMQYF	TGTGCCAGCAGTGCGGCCACCACAGATATGCAGTATTTT
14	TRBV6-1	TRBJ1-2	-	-	CASSEAGVDGGYTF	TGTGCCAGCAGTGAAGCAGGGGTGGATGGTGGCTACACCTTC
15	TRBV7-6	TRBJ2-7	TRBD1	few	CASSLVPGTAYEQYF	TGTGCCAGCAGCTTAGTACCCGGGACAGCCTACGAGCAGTACTTC
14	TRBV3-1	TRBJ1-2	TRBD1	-	CASSRGQGSSGYTF	TGTGCCAGCAGCCGGGGACAGGGAAGTAGTGGCTACACCTTC
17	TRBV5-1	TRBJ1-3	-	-	CASSPDRYMSSGNTIYF	TGCGCCAGCAGCCCGGACAGATACATGAGCTCTGGAAACACCATATATTTT
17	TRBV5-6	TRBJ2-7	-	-	CASSLFALGIRAYEQYF	TGTGCCAGCAGCTTGTTCGCTTTGGGGATAAGGGCTTACGAGCAGTACTTC
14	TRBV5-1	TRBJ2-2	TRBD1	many	CASSGTGDTGELFF	TGCGCCAGCAGCGGGACAGGGGACACCGGGGAGCTGTTTTTT
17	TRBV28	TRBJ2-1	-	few	CASSFSGASRSYNEQFF	TGTGCCAGCAGTTTTTCGGGGGCGAGTCGCTCCTACAATGAGCAGTTCTTC
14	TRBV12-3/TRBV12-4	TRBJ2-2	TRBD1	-	CASRRQGYTGELFF	TGTGCCAGCAGAAGACAGGGGTACACCGGGGAGCTGTTTTTT
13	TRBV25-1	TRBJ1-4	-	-	CASSAIQGEKLFF	TGTGCCAGCAGTGCCATTCAGGGGGAAAAACTGTTTTTT
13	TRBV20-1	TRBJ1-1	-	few	CSARDQGDTEAFF	TGCAGTGCTAGAGACCAGGGAGACACTGAAGCTTTCTTT
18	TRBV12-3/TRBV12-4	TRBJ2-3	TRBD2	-	CASSPLAGGPPPTDTQYF	TGTGCCAGCAGTCCACTAGCGGGGGGCCCCCCGCCCACAGATACGCAGTATTTT
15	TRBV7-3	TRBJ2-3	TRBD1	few	CASSWGQASTDTQYF	TGTGCCAGCAGCTGGGGACAGGCTTCCACAGATACGCAGTATTTT
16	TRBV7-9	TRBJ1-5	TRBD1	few	CASSRQQGVGNQPQHF	TGTGCCAGCAGCCGTCAACAGGGGGTAGGCAATCAGCCCCAGCATTTT
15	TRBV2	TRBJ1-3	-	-	CASSETTGRTNTIYF	TGTGCCAGCAGTGAGACGACAGGTCGAACAAACACCATATATTTT
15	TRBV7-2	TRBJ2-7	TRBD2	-	CASSISGVSSYEQYF	TGTGCCAGCAGCATTAGCGGGGTGAGCTCCTACGAGCAGTACTTT
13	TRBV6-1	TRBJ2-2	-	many	CASRKGGTGELFF	TGTGCCAGCAGGAAAGGTGGCACCGGGGAGCTGTTTTTT
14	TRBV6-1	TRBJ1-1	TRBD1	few	CASSPNDRVGEAFF	TGTGCCAGCAGCCCCAACGACAGGGTCGGTGAAGCTTTCTTT
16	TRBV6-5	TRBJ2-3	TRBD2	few	CASSFGTSGVTDTQYF	TGTGCCAGCAGTTTTGGGACTAGCGGGGTCACAGATACGCAGTATTTT
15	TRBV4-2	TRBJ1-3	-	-	CASSVTGDSGNTIYF	TGTGCCAGCAGCGTTACGGGCGATTCTGGAAACACCATATATTTT
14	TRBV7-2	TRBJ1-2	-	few	CASSPDIGRDFYTF	TGTGCCAGCAGCCCTGACATCGGACGGGATTTCTACACCTTC
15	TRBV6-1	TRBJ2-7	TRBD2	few	CASSEGVAGGYEQYF	TGTGCCAGCAGTGAAGGGGTAGCGGGGGGCTACGAGCAGTACTTC
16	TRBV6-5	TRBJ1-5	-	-	CASSYPAGGGNQPQHF	TGTGCCAGCAGTTACCCGGCAGGAGGCGGCAATCAGCCCCAGCATTTT
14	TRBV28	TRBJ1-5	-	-	CASRTSHSNQPQHF	TGTGCCAGCAGGACCTCTCATAGCAATCAGCCCCAGCATTTT
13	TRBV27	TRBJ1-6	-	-	CASGGAGNSPLHF	TGTGCCAGCGGGGGCGCAGGGAATTCACCCCTCCACTTT
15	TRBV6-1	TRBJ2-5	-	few	CASRLRLTREETQYF	TGTGCCAGCAGATTGCGACTCACGAGAGAAGAGACCCAGTACTTC
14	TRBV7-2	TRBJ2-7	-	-	CASRNQGPLYEQYF	TGTGCCAGCAGAAATCAGGGCCCCCTCTACGAGCAGTACTTC
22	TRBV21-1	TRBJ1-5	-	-	CASSKKSELDGGPVRGNQPQHF	TGTGCCAGCAGCAAAAAGAGCGAGTTGGATGGGGGGCCGGTTCGTGGCAATCAGCCCCAGCATTTT
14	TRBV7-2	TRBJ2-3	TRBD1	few	CASSWRTGADTQYF	TGTGCCAGCAGCTGGCGAACAGGGGCAGATACGCAGTATTTT
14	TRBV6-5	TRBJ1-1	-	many	CASSYGPWNTEAFF	TGTGCCAGCAGTTACGGACCGTGGAACACTGAAGCTTTCTTT
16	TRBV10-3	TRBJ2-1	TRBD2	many	CAISELLAGGYNEQFF	TGTGCCATCAGTGAATTACTAGCGGGAGGCTACAATGAGCAGTTCTTC
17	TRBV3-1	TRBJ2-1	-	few	CASSQVGVYAGHNEQFF	TGTGCCAGCAGCCAAGTGGGCGTTTACGCGGGACACAATGAGCAGTTCTTC
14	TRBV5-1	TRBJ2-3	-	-	CASGIGPRPDTQYF	TGCGCCAGCGGTATTGGGCCTCGACCAGATACGCAGTATTTT
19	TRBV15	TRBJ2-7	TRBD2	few	CATSSLTSGFKQASYEQYF	TGTGCCACCAGCAGCCTGACTAGCGGATTTAAACAAGCCTCCTACGAGCAGTACTTC
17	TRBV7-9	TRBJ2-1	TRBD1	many	CASSWRFGQGAYNEQFF	TGTGCCAGCAGCTGGCGTTTCGGTCAGGGGGCCTACAATGAGCAGTTCTTC
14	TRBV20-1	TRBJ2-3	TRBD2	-	CSASGWAGGNTQYF	TGCAGTGCTAGTGGGTGGGCGGGAGGTAATACGCAGTATTTT
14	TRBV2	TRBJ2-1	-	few	CASMLRQIDNEQFF	TGTGCCAGCATGTTACGGCAGATCGACAATGAGCAGTTCTTC
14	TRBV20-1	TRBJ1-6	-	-	CSARVQENNSPLHF	TGCAGTGCTAGAGTACAGGAGAATAATTCACCCCTCCACTTT
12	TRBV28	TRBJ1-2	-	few	CASSLQEYGYTF	TGTGCCAGCAGTTTACAGGAGTATGGCTACACCTTC